The rows below give T cell receptor beta chains drawn from one sample of a study of cytomegalovirus exposure and HLA in healthy donors. The table came from immunoSEQ multiplex PCR; TCRdb's copy has only in-frame clones and leaves some out. The sample consists of some 150,000 clones, 60% to 80% of them appearing once. The sequencing input was PBMCs. All receptors come from a male donor in good health and CMV-seronegative. CDR3s include the opening cysteine and the closing phenylalanine or tryptophan. The D gene is left open where the match is weak. Not every row has a clone size; where given, it reads once, few, many or a size class.

d_call	v_call	clone_size	j_call	cdr3_aa	cdr3_nt
-	TRBV15	-	TRBJ2-7	CATSRRTPYEQYF	TGTGCCACCAGCAGAAGGACACCCTACGAGCAGTACTTC
-	TRBV9	-	TRBJ1-1	CASSVATQGKAFF	TGTGCCAGCAGCGTAGCTACTCAGGGAAAAGCTTTCTTT
TRBD1	TRBV29-1	once	TRBJ2-3	CSVYRGRSTDTQYF	TGCAGCGTCTACAGGGGGCGTAGCACAGATACGCAGTATTTT
-	TRBV18	-	TRBJ1-1	CASSSQGNTEAFF	TGTGCCAGCTCCTCACAGGGGAACACTGAAGCTTTCTTT
TRBD2	TRBV12-5	-	TRBJ2-1	CASGLGGGINEQFF	TGTGCTAGTGGTTTGGGCGGGGGGATCAATGAGCAGTTCTTC
-	TRBV29-1	-	TRBJ2-3	CSVDTGSTDTQYF	TGCAGCGTAGACACCGGTAGCACAGATACGCAGTATTTT
TRBD2	TRBV7-9	-	TRBJ2-1	CSSSLAGGSRRLEQFF	TGTTCCAGCAGCTTAGCAGGCGGGAGCCGCAGATTGGAGCAGTTCTTC
TRBD2	TRBV9	-	TRBJ2-3	CASSGTSGGVRLYSDTQYF	TGTGCCAGCAGTGGGACTAGCGGGGGGGTTCGACTCTATTCAGATACGCAGTATTTT
-	TRBV2	-	TRBJ2-5	CASSGEETQYF	TGTGCCAGCAGTGGCGAAGAGACCCAGTACTTC
-	TRBV30	-	TRBJ1-1	CAWSDSGGAFF	TGTGCCTGGAGCGACAGTGGGGGGGCTTTCTTT
-	TRBV7-9	-	TRBJ2-5	CASSLDGYRVQETQYF	TGTGCCAGCAGCTTAGACGGTTACAGGGTACAAGAGACCCAGTACTTC
-	TRBV7-9	-	TRBJ2-2	CASSARGTRDTGELFF	TGTGCCAGCAGCGCCAGGGGGACTCGGGACACCGGGGAGCTGTTTTTT
-	TRBV23-1	-	TRBJ2-7	CASSRLDRSYEQYF	TGCGCCAGCAGTCGATTGGACAGATCCTACGAGCAGTACTTC
TRBD1	TRBV4-3	once	TRBJ1-2	CASSQEGQGNYGYTF	TGCGCCAGCAGCCAAGAAGGACAGGGGAACTATGGCTACACCTTC
TRBD1	TRBV7-9	-	TRBJ2-7	CSSSSVLTGVSYEQYF	TGTTCCAGCAGCTCAGTTTTGACAGGGGTCTCCTACGAGCAGTACTTC
-	TRBV7-9	-	TRBJ1-1	CSSSAYRLGSTEAFF	TGTTCCAGCAGCGCGTACAGACTCGGGAGCACTGAAGCTTTCTTT
TRBD2	TRBV5-4	-	TRBJ2-1	CASSPSGGAYNEQFF	TGTGCCAGCAGCCCTAGCGGGGGGGCCTACAATGAGCAGTTCTTC
TRBD1	TRBV30	-	TRBJ1-1	CAFDRGTEAFF	TGTGCCTTTGACAGGGGCACTGAAGCTTTCTTT
-	TRBV11-3	-	TRBJ2-7	CASSLVSGAPLHF	TGTGCCAGCAGCTTAGTCTCAGGGGCCCCTCTCCACTTC